The 3 T cell receptor beta chains presented below share a single source sample, sequenced in a study of T cell responses to AZD1222 COVID-19 vaccine. Measured with immunoSEQ multiplex PCR; TCRdb has only the in-frame clones, and not every one. The sample shows roughly 140,000 clones, approximately 85% of them seen only once. The input for sequencing was peripheral blood, taken on day 0 of MenACWY control vaccination. These receptors originate from an adult in good health.

This chain joins TRBV10-3 and TRBJ2-1; D is undetermined. CDR1 is ENHRY and CDR2 is SYGVKD in the germline V gene. The CDR3 has 13 residues. The V end lost 4 bases, the J end lost 5 bases, and 9 bases lay between the germline ends. CDR3 sequence reads: CAISVSNDNEQFF. Here the CDR3 DNA reads TGTGCCATCAGTGTCTCCAACGACAATGAGCAGTTCTTC.

The genes are TRBV4-1 and TRBJ1-3; D uncertain. V was cut by 3 bases and J by 1 base, with 13 bases left in between. The CDR3 totals 16 residues. Per the germline V gene, CDR1 is MGHRA and CDR2 is YSYEKL. The DNA of the CDR3 is TGCGCCAGCAGCCAGGGCCTGGTGGATTCTGGAAACACCATATATTTT. Translation gives CASSQGLVDSGNTIYF.

For this clone: This CDR3 is also generated by other DNA sequences in the sample. This chain links TRBV27 with TRBJ1-5; D ambiguous. Germline V gene lookup returns CDR1 MNHEY and CDR2 SMNVEV (reference sequence). The CDR3 is 14 residues long. The V gene lost 0 bases and the J gene lost 4 bases, with 7 bases spanning the gap. The CDR3 DNA reads TGTGCCAGCAGTTTATCGCGTGGTAATCAGCCCCAGCATTTT. Protein product: CASSLSRGNQPQHF.